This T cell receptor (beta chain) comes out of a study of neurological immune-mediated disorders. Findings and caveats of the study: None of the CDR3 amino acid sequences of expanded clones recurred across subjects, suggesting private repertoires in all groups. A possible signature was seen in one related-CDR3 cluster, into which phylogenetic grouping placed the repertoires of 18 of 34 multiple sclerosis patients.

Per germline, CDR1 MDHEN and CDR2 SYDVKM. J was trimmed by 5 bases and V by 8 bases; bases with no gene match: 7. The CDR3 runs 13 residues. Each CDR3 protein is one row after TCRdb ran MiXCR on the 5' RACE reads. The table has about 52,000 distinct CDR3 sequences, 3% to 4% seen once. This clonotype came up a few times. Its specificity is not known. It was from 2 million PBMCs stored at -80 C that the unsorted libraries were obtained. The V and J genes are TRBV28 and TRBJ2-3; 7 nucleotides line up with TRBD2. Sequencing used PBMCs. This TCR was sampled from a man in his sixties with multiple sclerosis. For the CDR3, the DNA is TGTGCCAGCTGGGAGGGAGTTGGAGATACGCAGTATTTT. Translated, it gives CASWEGVGDTQYF.